This entry is about one TCR beta chain. Its antigen is currently unknown. The same CDR3 is also encoded by other DNA sequences in this sample. Germline V gene lookup returns CDR1 KGHDR and CDR2 SFDVKD. Trimming left V 5 bases short and J 0 bases short, with 7 bases between. The CDR3 loop spans 13 amino acids. These data come from a study of T cell responses to AZD1222 COVID-19 vaccine. General observations from the study: Clonal diversity was possibly underestimated; the donors were predominantly white British and more often female. The study found vaccine-associated CD4 TCRs spanning spike, dominant at 160-218 and 743-854. Regions left unmutated in variants are reportedly the target of nearly half of spike-specific TCRs. Increases in Spike-specific TCR breadth and depth were seen after two AZD1222 doses.

TCRdb's copy holds only in-frame clones and misses some; the assay was immunoSEQ multiplex PCR. The sample shows about 140,000 clones, approximately 85% of them seen only once. The chain joins TRBV24-1 to TRBJ2-7, with D unclear. The sequences come from peripheral blood, collected 28 days after the second dose of the MenACWY control vaccine. The TCR sequence derives from an adult who received the MenACWY meningococcal vaccine as a control. Here the CDR3 reads CATSVGSSYEQYF. CDR3 DNA sequence: TGTGCCACCAGTGTGGGCAGCTCCTACGAGCAGTACTTC.